The entry that follows covers one TCR beta chain sequence. These data belong to a study of blood T cell repertoires in COVID-19. For the study at large: Sites in the United States, Italy and Spain provided acute and convalescent COVID-19 samples. In each case, the material was cDNA or gDNA derived from T cells, B-cell-depleted T cells, or PBMCs.

In the authors' workflow: Amplification from reference gene primers served as the basis for estimated nucleated cell counts. TCRdb's copy holds only in-frame clones and misses some; the assay was immunoSEQ multiplex PCR. V and J calls and clone size are those listed in that table; D and trimming were worked out from the DNA. Here the sample spans roughly 100,000 clones, 75% to 90% being singletons. The ends were cut back, 3 bases at V and 3 bases at J, with 14 bases in the middle. Germline lookup yields CDR1 GTSNPN and CDR2 SVGIG (reference sequence). The CDR3 is 14 amino acids. The clonotype was recovered from a human donor in a cohort sampled during active COVID-19. Input material: peripheral blood. The chain has TRBV30 and TRBJ2-5, with D tentatively TRBD1 (5 bases). The CDR3 protein is CAWSDSPRKETQYF. The CDR3 DNA sequence: TGTGCCTGGAGCGACAGCCCGCGGAAAGAGACCCAGTACTTC. The full variable domain, its missing parts supplied by reference TRBV30 and TRBJ2-5, is SQTIHQWPATLVQPVGSPLSLECTVEGTSNPNLYWYRQAAGRGLQLLFYSVGIGQISSEVPQNLSASRPQDRQFILSSKKLLLSDSGFYLCAWSDSPRKETQYFGPGTRLLVL.